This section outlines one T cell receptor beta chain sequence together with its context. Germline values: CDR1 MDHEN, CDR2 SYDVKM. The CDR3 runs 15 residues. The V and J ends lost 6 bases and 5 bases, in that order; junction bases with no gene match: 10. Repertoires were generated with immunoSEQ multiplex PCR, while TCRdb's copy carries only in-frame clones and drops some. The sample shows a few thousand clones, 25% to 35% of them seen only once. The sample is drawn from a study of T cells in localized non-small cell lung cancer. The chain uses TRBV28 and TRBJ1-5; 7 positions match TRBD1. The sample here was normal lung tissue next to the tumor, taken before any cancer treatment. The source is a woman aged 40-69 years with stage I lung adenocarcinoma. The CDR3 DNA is TGTGCCAGCAGCTCTGACAGGGTAGGGGATCAGCCCCAGCATTTT. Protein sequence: CASSSDRVGDQPQHF.